This TCR beta chain was identified in a study of T cell repertoires in cytomegalovirus infection. Across the whole study: Public TCR beta signatures indicated both CMV infection and matching HLA type.

This clonotype appeared a few times. Its antigen is undetermined. The V end was cut by 3 bases, the J end by 8 bases, with 10 bases between. The CDR3 is made up of 12 amino acids. In germline, CDR1 is SQVTM, CDR2 ANQGSEA. TCRdb analysed the reads with MiXCR anew, one entry per CDR3 protein. The table shows approximately 770,000 distinct CDR3 sequences, with 25% to 30% occurring only once. This receptor was identified in a human donor in good health (CMV status not recorded). Some clones in this sample may be carry-over from other donors' samples. The rearrangement links TRBV29-1 to TRBJ2-2; TRBD2 might be the D (5 bases). Sequences were derived from cultured CD8+ T cells from PBMCs, sampled from culture after CMV antigen stimulation. CDR3 region: CSVDLRVGELFF. For the CDR3, the DNA is TGCAGCGTTGATCTGCGGGTTGGGGAGCTGTTTTTT.